One sample yielded the 13 T cell receptor beta chains listed below, sequenced in a study of Ad26.COV2.S vaccination and SARS-CoV-2 variants. Treatment meaning: over 15 received Ad26.COV2.S at low or high dose, single or two shots; roughly 5 received placebo; per-sample allocation not given. All samples were drawn on day 63, counting from the first vaccine or placebo injection. Produced via immunoSEQ multiplex PCR; TCRdb's table is partial and in-frame only. The sample lists 380,000 or so clones; around 82% were seen once. This specimen consisted of peripheral blood, obtained in a trial of Ad26.COV2.S vaccine versus placebo. These receptors all stem from a person between 18 and 59 years old who received the Ad26.COV2.S COVID-19 vaccine or a placebo.

The J gene is TRBJ1-5, the V gene TRBV19; D is perhaps TRBD1 (5 bases). The germline V and J ends were trimmed by 0 bases and 4 bases, with 7 bases remaining between them. Germline CDR1 LNHDA, CDR2 SQIVND (reference sequence). This CDR3 comprises 14 residues. The chain's CDR3 is CASSIDGGNQPQHF. CDR3 sequence (DNA): TGTGCCAGTAGTATAGATGGGGGAAATCAGCCCCAGCATTTT.

V gene TRBV7-2 combines with J gene TRBJ2-4, with 9 positions matching TRBD2. Trimming took 2 bases from V and 0 from J; bases not matched to a gene: 5. The CDR3 length is 17 residues. CDR1 and CDR2 from the germline V gene are SGHTA and FQGNSA. CDR3 DNA sequence: TGTGCCAGCAGCTTAAGAGCGGGGGGTCTAGCCAAAAACATTCAGTACTTC. It translates to CASSLRAGGLAKNIQYF.

The chain uses TRBV10-3 and TRBJ2-7, with D possibly matching TRBD2 (6 bases). CDR1 and CDR2 from the germline V gene are ENHRY and SYGVKD. V gave up 3 bases and J gave up 4 bases, with 19 bases separating them. This CDR3 is 16 amino acids long. In nucleotides, the CDR3 is TGTGCCATCAGTGAAACCCCGAGGAGCGGGCATTACGAGCAGTACTTC. Translation: CAISETPRSGHYEQYF.

CDR3 protein: CATSRVREVQFF. The CDR3 DNA sequence: TGTGCCACCAGCAGAGTTCGGGAGGTGCAGTTCTTC. The chain carries TRBV15 and TRBJ2-1; TRBD2 aligns across 7 bases. CDR3 length equals 12 residues. The germline V gene encodes CDR1 LNHNV and CDR2 YYDKDF (reference sequence). V gave up 1 base and J gave up 12 bases; unmatched junction bases: 3.

On this clone: This sample also contains other DNA sequences that code for the same CDR3. The chain couples TRBV5-1 to TRBJ1-4; D gene ambiguous. Germline CDR1 and CDR2: SGHRS and YFSETQ. V gave up 0 bases and J gave up 7 bases, with 4 bases separating them. The CDR3 covers 12 residues. Here the CDR3 DNA reads TGCGCCAGCAGCTTGGCTGGTGAAAAACTGTTTTTT. It encodes CASSLAGEKLFF. Full variable domain (missing parts from reference TRBV5-1 and TRBJ1-4): KAGVTQTPRYLIKTRGQQVTLSCSPISGHRSVSWYQQTPGQGLQFLFEYFSETQRNKGNFPGRFSGRQFSNSRSEMNVSTLELGDSALYLCASSLAGEKLFFGSGTQLSVL.

This clone was recorded once. The chain is built from TRBV6-1 and TRBJ2-6, with D hard to call. The germline V gene encodes CDR1 MNHNS and CDR2 SASEGT. CDR3 length: 17 amino acids. The V end was cut by 0 bases, the J end by 0 bases, with 9 bases between. DNA of the CDR3: TGTGCCAGCAGTGAAGCGGGCAGACGCTCTGGGGCCAACGTCCTGACTTTC. Encoded protein: CASSEAGRRSGANVLTF.

V is TRBV2 and J is TRBJ2-1, with 8 nucleotides matching TRBD2. The germline gives CDR1 SNHLY, CDR2 FYNNEI. The CDR3 totals 14 residues. J lost 6 bases, V lost 7 bases, and 8 bases had no gene match. CDR3 coding DNA: TGTGCCAGCATCTTAGTCCTAGCGGGCAATGAGCAGTTCTTC. It translates to CASILVLAGNEQFF. Supplemented by reference TRBV2 and TRBJ2-1, the full variable domain reads EPEVTQTPSHQVTQMGQEVILRCVPISNHLYFYWYRQILGQKVEFLVSFYNNEISEKSEIFDDQFSVERPDGSNFTLKIRSTKLEDSAMYFCASILVLAGNEQFFGPGTRLTVL.

This chain links TRBV27 with TRBJ1-4; 10 positions agree with TRBD1. Germline CDR1 and CDR2: MNHEY and SMNVEV (reference sequence). The CDR3 has 15 amino acids. Losses at the gene ends were 6 bases for V and 4 bases for J; bases not matched to a gene: 5. The CDR3 loop reads CASRATGGSNEKLFF. CDR3 sequence (DNA): TGTGCCAGCAGAGCGACAGGGGGCAGTAATGAAAAACTGTTTTTT.

The genes are TRBV6-5 and TRBJ2-7, with 9 bases matching TRBD2. Per the germline V gene, CDR1 is MNHEY and CDR2 is SVGAGI. The CDR3 consists of 15 residues. Losses at the gene ends were 4 bases for V and 3 bases for J; bases not matched to a gene: 7. The CDR3 DNA reads as TGTGCCAGCAGTTCCCTAGGGACTAGCATCTACGAGCAGTACTTC. Its protein product is CASSSLGTSIYEQYF.

The CDR3 loop reads CASSQADRGAFF. DNA for the CDR3: TGTGCCAGCAGCCAAGCGGACAGGGGAGCTTTCTTT. The chain is built from TRBV4-2 and TRBJ1-1, with 9 bases lining up with TRBD1. Germline loops: CDR1 LGHNA, CDR2 YNFKEQ. V lost 1 base, J lost 10 bases, and 1 base stayed unmatched. CDR3 size: 12 residues.

This chain connects TRBV27 to TRBJ2-7, with D tentatively TRBD2 (6 bases). V lost 0 bases and J lost 7, with 13 bases in between. CDR3 size: 14 residues. Germline CDR1 reads MNHEY; CDR2 reads SMNVEV (reference sequence). This CDR3 is CASSLSAPAGEQYF. The CDR3 DNA follows: TGTGCCAGCAGTTTATCTGCTCCGGCGGGAGAGCAGTACTTC.

J is TRBJ1-6 and V is TRBV6-1; TRBD1 matches 9 bases. The CDR3 spans 15 residues. Looked up from germline, CDR1 is MNHNS and CDR2 is SASEGT. The trim removed 1 base at V and 12 bases at J, leaving 7 bases unmatched. The CDR3 protein is CASSEGGQGWIPLHF. The CDR3, as DNA: TGTGCCAGCAGTGAAGGGGGACAGGGTTGGATACCCCTCCACTTT.

The V gene is TRBV3-1 (or the pseudogene TRBV3-2), the J gene TRBJ1-1, with D hard to call. The CDR3 has 13 residues. Trimming took 3 bases from V and 5 from J, leaving 10 bases between them. Germline lookup yields CDR1 LGHDT and CDR2 YNNKEL (reference sequence). The CDR3: CASSHEPRTEAFF. CDR3 nucleotide sequence: TGTGCCAGCAGCCACGAACCGAGGACTGAAGCTTTCTTT.